Presented here are 8 T cell receptor beta chains from one specimen sequenced in a study of cytomegalovirus exposure and HLA in healthy donors. Sequencing was performed with immunoSEQ multiplex PCR; in TCRdb, only in-frame clones are kept and a portion is missing. Of 250,000 to 350,000 clones listed, 75% to 90% are singletons. Sequencing input: PBMCs. These receptors all come from a woman between 18 and 29 years old in good health and CMV-seronegative.

V is TRBV4-1 and J is TRBJ1-2; D gene ambiguous. This CDR3 contains 16 residues. Looked up from germline, CDR1 is MGHRA and CDR2 is YSYEKL. Deletions cut 0 bases from V and 0 bases from J, with 11 bases between. The CDR3 region is CASSQEAADANYGYTF. CDR3 coding DNA: TGCGCCAGCAGCCAAGAAGCGGCAGACGCTAACTATGGCTACACCTTC.

The chain recombines TRBV29-1 with TRBJ2-2; the match to TRBD1 covers 10 bases. CDR1 and CDR2 from the germline V gene are SQVTM and ANQGSEA. J was trimmed by 5 bases and V by 3 bases; bases with no gene match: 0. This CDR3 spans 13 amino acids. The CDR3: CSVEGQGTGELFF. The CDR3 nucleotides are TGCAGCGTTGAGGGACAGGGGACCGGGGAGCTGTTTTTT.

This clone was observed a single time. The gene calls are TRBV7-8 and TRBJ2-7, with D maybe TRBD2 (5 bases). This CDR3 spans 12 amino acids. V was pared by 5 bases and J by 7 bases, with 12 bases between. Germline V CDR1 and CDR2: SGHVS, FQNEAQ. The CDR3 here is CASSGRVGEQYF. In DNA, the CDR3 is TGTGCCAGCAGCGGGCGGGTGGGTGAGCAGTACTTC.

J is TRBJ2-1 and V is TRBV19, with 8 bases identical to TRBD2. The CDR3 is 17 amino acids. Trimming at V came to 5 bases and at J to 4 bases, leaving 13 bases not matched to a gene. Germline V gene lookup returns CDR1 LNHDA and CDR2 SQIVND (reference sequence). The CDR3 loop reads CASSVRPTGLGYNEQFF. Here the CDR3 DNA reads TGTGCCAGTAGTGTCCGGCCCACGGGACTAGGTTACAATGAGCAGTTCTTC.

The rearrangement links TRBV7-3 to TRBJ2-7; 8 bases map to TRBD1. This CDR3 has 14 residues. The junction had 5 bases not matched to a gene; V was cut back by 5 bases and J by 2 bases. CDR1 and CDR2 from the germline V gene are SGHTA and FQGTGA. The CDR3 is CASSPDRGPYEQYF. The CDR3 coding sequence is TGTGCCAGCAGCCCCGACAGGGGTCCCTACGAGCAGTACTTC. The variable domain in full, with the rest retrieved from reference TRBV7-3 and TRBJ2-7, is GAGVSQTPSNKVTEKGKYVELRCDPISGHTALYWYRQSLGQGPEFLIYFQGTGAADDSGLPNDRFFAVRPEGSVSTLKIQRTERGDSAVYLCASSPDRGPYEQYFGPGTRLTVT.

The chain recombines TRBV19 with TRBJ2-1, with TRBD2 matching over 7 bases. The V segment lost 3 bases and the J segment 0 bases; nucleotides outside the gene matches: 5. Per the germline V gene, CDR1 is LNHDA and CDR2 is SQIVND (reference sequence). This CDR3 comprises 16 residues. The chain's CDR3 is CASSIMAGDSYNEQFF. The CDR3 DNA is TGTGCCAGTAGTATCATGGCGGGAGACTCCTACAATGAGCAGTTCTTC. The variable domain in full, with the rest retrieved from reference TRBV19 and TRBJ2-1, is DGGITQSPKYLFRKEGQNVTLSCEQNLNHDAMYWYRQDPGQGLRLIYYSQIVNDFQKGDIAEGYSVSREKKESFPLTVTSAQKNPTAFYLCASSIMAGDSYNEQFFGPGTRLTVL.

This chain connects TRBV7-2 to TRBJ2-1; D is perhaps TRBD2 (6 bases). The CDR3 runs 15 residues. V dropped 5 bases and J dropped 6 bases, with 17 bases sitting between them. CDR1 and CDR2 (germline): SGHTA, FQGNSA. The CDR3 region is CASSPRSGTLNEQFF. The CDR3 coding sequence is TGTGCCAGCAGCCCCCGATCCGGGACTCTCAATGAGCAGTTCTTC.

This rearrangement joins TRBV7-9 to TRBJ1-3, with a tentative D call TRBD1 (6 bases). The CDR3 totals 15 residues. Trimming cost V 5 bases and J 0 bases, with 11 bases left between them. Germline V CDR1 and CDR2: SEHNR, FQNEAQ (reference sequence). The CDR3 DNA is TGTGCCAGCAGCAACCGACAGGACTCTGGAAACACCATATATTTT. Residues: CASSNRQDSGNTIYF.